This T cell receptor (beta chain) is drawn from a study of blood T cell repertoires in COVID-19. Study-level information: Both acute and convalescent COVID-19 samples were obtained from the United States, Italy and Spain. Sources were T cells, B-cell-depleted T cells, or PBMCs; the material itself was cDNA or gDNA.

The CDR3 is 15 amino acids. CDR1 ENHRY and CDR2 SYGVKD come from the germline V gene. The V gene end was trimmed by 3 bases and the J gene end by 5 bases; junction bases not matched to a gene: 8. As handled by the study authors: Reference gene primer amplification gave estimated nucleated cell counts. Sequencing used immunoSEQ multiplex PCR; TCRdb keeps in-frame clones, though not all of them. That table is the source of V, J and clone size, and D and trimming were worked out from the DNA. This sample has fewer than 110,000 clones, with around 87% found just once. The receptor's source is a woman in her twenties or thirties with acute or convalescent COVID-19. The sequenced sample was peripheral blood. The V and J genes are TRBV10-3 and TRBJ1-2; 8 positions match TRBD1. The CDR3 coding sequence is TGTGCCATCAGTGACCCCGGACAGGGCTCTTATGGCTACACCTTC. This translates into CAISDPGQGSYGYTF.